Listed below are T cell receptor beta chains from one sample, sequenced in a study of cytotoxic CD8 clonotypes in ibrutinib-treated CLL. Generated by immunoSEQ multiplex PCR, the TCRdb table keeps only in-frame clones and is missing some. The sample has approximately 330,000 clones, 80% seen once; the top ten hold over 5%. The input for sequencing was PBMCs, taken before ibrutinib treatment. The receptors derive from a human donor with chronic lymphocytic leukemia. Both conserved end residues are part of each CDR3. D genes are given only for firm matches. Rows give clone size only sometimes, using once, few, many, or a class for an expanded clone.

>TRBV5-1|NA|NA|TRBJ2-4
CASSLTRENIQYF
TGCGCCAGCAGCTTGACAAGGGAAAACATTCAGTACTTC
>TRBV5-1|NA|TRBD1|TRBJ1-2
CASSTTGREGGYTF
TGCGCCAGCAGCACGACAGGGAGAGAAGGTGGCTACACCTTC
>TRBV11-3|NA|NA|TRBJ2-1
CASSLGNEQFF
TGTGCCAGCAGCTTAGGGAATGAGCAGTTCTTC
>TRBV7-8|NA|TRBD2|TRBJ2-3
CASRGVAGVADTQYF
TGTGCCAGCCGAGGGGTAGCGGGAGTCGCAGATACGCAGTATTTT
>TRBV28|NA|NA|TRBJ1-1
CASSLLEATEAFF
TGTGCCAGCAGTTTATTGGAGGCGACTGAAGCTTTCTTT
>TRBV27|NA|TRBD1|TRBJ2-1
CASSSPTGGKNEQFF
TGTGCCAGCAGTTCCCCGACAGGGGGAAAAAATGAGCAGTTCTTC
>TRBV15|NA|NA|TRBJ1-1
CATSKPGSMNTEAFF
TGTGCCACCAGCAAGCCAGGGTCCATGAACACTGAAGCTTTCTTT
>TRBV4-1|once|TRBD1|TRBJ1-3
CASSLGQGKSGNTIYF
TGCGCCAGCAGCCTCGGACAGGGGAAGAGTGGAAACACCATATATTTT
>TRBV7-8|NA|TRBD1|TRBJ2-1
CASSSTGGRYNEQFF
TGTGCCAGCAGCTCAACAGGGGGAAGATACAATGAGCAGTTCTTC
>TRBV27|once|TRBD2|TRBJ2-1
CASSHLKPGLAGYNEQFF
TGTGCCAGCAGTCATCTAAAACCGGGACTAGCCGGCTACAATGAGCAGTTCTTC
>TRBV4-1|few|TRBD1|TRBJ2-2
CASSHGQGDTGELFF
TGCGCCAGCAGCCACGGACAGGGTGACACCGGGGAGCTGTTTTTT
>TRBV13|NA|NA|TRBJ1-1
CASSIGGPEAFF
TGTGCCAGCAGCATCGGGGGCCCTGAAGCTTTCTTT
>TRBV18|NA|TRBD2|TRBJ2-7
CASSTSGKAYEQYF
TGTGCCAGCTCAACTAGCGGCAAAGCCTACGAGCAGTACTTC
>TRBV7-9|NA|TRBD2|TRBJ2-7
CASSHPPVLAGGRGEQYF
TGTGCCAGCAGCCATCCCCCGGTTCTAGCGGGAGGTCGAGGTGAGCAGTACTTC
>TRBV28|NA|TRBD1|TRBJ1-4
CASSFYTGTGDEKLFF
TGTGCCAGCAGTTTCTACACCGGGACAGGGGATGAAAAACTGTTTTTT
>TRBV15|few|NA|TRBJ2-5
CATSRDRRTQYF
TGTGCCACCAGCAGAGACCGCCGGACCCAGTACTTC